This T cell receptor (beta chain) stems from a study of CD8 T cells in ankylosing spondylitis. About this clonotype: What it recognizes is unknown.

Germline CDR1 MNHEY, CDR2 SVGEGT. The CDR3 is made up of 15 amino acids. V was cut by 6 bases and J by 1 base, with 15 bases left in between. TCRdb passed the 5' RACE reads through MiXCR, listing each CDR3 protein once. The data hold 350,000 or so distinct CDR3 sequences, with roughly 15% observed a single time. Study outcomes and limitations: Several of the motif variants were reported before in synovial fluid and blood from reactive arthritis. According to the report, clones linked to the disease were significantly enriched in matched synovial fluid samples taken from ankylosing spondylitis patients. Characteristic of ankylosing spondylitis blood, it appeared, was a TCR beta motif comprising about eight highly homologous variants. In peripheral blood, disease-linked CD8+ clones occurred at relatively low frequencies.

Sequenced input: blood, either unsorted or a sorted T cell fraction (not recorded which). The chain combines TRBV6-2 or TRBV6-3 with TRBJ2-5; D is perhaps TRBD2 (7 bases). This TCR came from a male donor with ankylosing spondylitis or in good health (not recorded which). The CDR3 coding sequence is TGTGCCAGCAGCCCAGCCGGGGGGCCCCAAGAGACCCAGTACTTC. Translated, it gives CASSPAGGPQETQYF.